These T cell receptor beta chains were read from a single sample in a study of control samples from healthy donors and cancer patients. Profiled with immunoSEQ multiplex PCR; TCRdb holds only in-frame clones, not every one. The table lists around 180,000 clones, 88% of them singletons, with approximately 4.9% in the top ten. Sequences were obtained from blood. These receptors originate from a woman aged 25 to 39 in good health. Both conserved end residues are part of each CDR3. The order of the fields is D gene, clone size, V gene, J gene, CDR3 DNA, CDR3 protein. The D gene is left open where the match is weak. Clone size is shown for a subset of rows, as once, few, many or a class of expanded clone.

d_gene: TRBD1
abundance: .
v_gene: TRBV14
j_gene: TRBJ1-3
CDR3nt: TGTGCCAGCAGCCAACCCGGGACAGGGGTAAACACCATATATTTT
CDR3aa: CASSQPGTGVNTIYF

d_gene: TRBD1
abundance: .
v_gene: TRBV19
j_gene: TRBJ2-1
CDR3nt: TGTGCCAGTAGTTTAAAGGACAGGTATATCGATGAGCAGTTCTTC
CDR3aa: CASSLKDRYIDEQFF

d_gene: TRBD1
abundance: .
v_gene: TRBV10-3
j_gene: TRBJ2-6
CDR3nt: TGTGCCATCAGTAACCCGGGACAGGGAATCTCTGGGGCCAACGTCCTGACTTTC
CDR3aa: CAISNPGQGISGANVLTF

d_gene: .
abundance: .
v_gene: TRBV9
j_gene: TRBJ2-5
CDR3nt: TGTGCCAGCAGCGTAGGAGTGAAAGAGACCCAGTACTTC
CDR3aa: CASSVGVKETQYF

d_gene: .
abundance: .
v_gene: TRBV20-1
j_gene: TRBJ1-2
CDR3nt: TGCAGTGCCCTAACCGACGGTGGCTACACCTTC
CDR3aa: CSALTDGGYTF

d_gene: .
abundance: few
v_gene: TRBV7-6
j_gene: TRBJ2-7
CDR3nt: TGTGCCAGCAGCTTAGGAGTGGCAGGCGGAGAGCAGTACTTC
CDR3aa: CASSLGVAGGEQYF

d_gene: .
abundance: once
v_gene: TRBV28
j_gene: TRBJ1-1
CDR3nt: TGTGCCAGCACTTTTGGGGGGTGGACTGAAGCTTTCTTT
CDR3aa: CASTFGGWTEAFF

d_gene: TRBD1
abundance: once
v_gene: TRBV5-6
j_gene: TRBJ1-4
CDR3nt: TGTGCCAGCAGCTTTCGCCGGACAGGCGGCGAAAAACTGTTTTTT
CDR3aa: CASSFRRTGGEKLFF

d_gene: .
abundance: .
v_gene: TRBV5-6
j_gene: TRBJ1-1
CDR3nt: TGTGCCAGCAGCTTGGCGGGGGATGGGGAAGCTTTCTTT
CDR3aa: CASSLAGDGEAFF

d_gene: .
abundance: .
v_gene: TRBV19
j_gene: TRBJ2-2
CDR3nt: TGTGCCAGTAGTATAGAAGGGGTTGGCGGGGAGCTGTTTTTT
CDR3aa: CASSIEGVGGELFF

d_gene: TRBD1
abundance: .
v_gene: TRBV18
j_gene: TRBJ2-7
CDR3nt: TGTGCCAGCTCACCCCGGGGACAGGACAGCGAGCAGTACTTC
CDR3aa: CASSPRGQDSEQYF

d_gene: TRBD2
abundance: .
v_gene: TRBV18
j_gene: TRBJ2-5
CDR3nt: TGTGCCAGCTCACCAAAACCGGGGGGTCAGGGCGCGGAAGAGACCCAGTACTTC
CDR3aa: CASSPKPGGQGAEETQYF

d_gene: .
abundance: .
v_gene: TRBV5-1
j_gene: TRBJ2-3
CDR3nt: TGCGCCAGCAGCCCCGGGGGAGATACGCAGTATTTT
CDR3aa: CASSPGGDTQYF

d_gene: .
abundance: .
v_gene: TRBV5-6
j_gene: TRBJ1-1
CDR3nt: TGTGCCAGCAGCTTGGTACAGCTCAGTAGCGAAGCTTTCTTT
CDR3aa: CASSLVQLSSEAFF

d_gene: .
abundance: .
v_gene: TRBV6-5
j_gene: TRBJ2-1
CDR3nt: TGTGCCAGCAGTTTGAATAGGCGGAAGATAGATGAGCAGTTCTTC
CDR3aa: CASSLNRRKIDEQFF

d_gene: .
abundance: .
v_gene: TRBV11-2
j_gene: TRBJ1-4
CDR3nt: TGTGCCAGCAGCCCCCTCGATGAAAAACTGTTTTTT
CDR3aa: CASSPLDEKLFF

d_gene: .
abundance: .
v_gene: TRBV2
j_gene: TRBJ1-2
CDR3nt: TGTGCCAGCACCGAACCCGGGAACGGACACTATGGCTACACCTTC
CDR3aa: CASTEPGNGHYGYTF

d_gene: TRBD2
abundance: .
v_gene: TRBV27
j_gene: TRBJ2-5
CDR3nt: TGTGCCAGCAGTTTAGGGGGGGGAGCCACCCAGTACTTC
CDR3aa: CASSLGGGATQYF

d_gene: .
abundance: .
v_gene: TRBV19
j_gene: TRBJ2-3
CDR3nt: TGTGCCAGTAGTTCCCCATATTTTTTAGGGAGCACAGATACGCAGTATTTT
CDR3aa: CASSSPYFLGSTDTQYF

d_gene: .
abundance: .
v_gene: TRBV6-5
j_gene: TRBJ2-2
CDR3nt: TGTGCCAGCAGTAGGAACACCGGGGAGCTGTTTTTT
CDR3aa: CASSRNTGELFF

d_gene: .
abundance: .
v_gene: TRBV5-5
j_gene: TRBJ2-2
CDR3nt: TGTGCCAGCAGCTTGGCCGTGCTGACAGGGGAGCTGTTTTTT
CDR3aa: CASSLAVLTGELFF

d_gene: .
abundance: .
v_gene: TRBV5-1
j_gene: TRBJ2-1
CDR3nt: TGCGCCAGCAGCTTGAGCGATCAGAAGAGCAATGAGCAGTTCTTC
CDR3aa: CASSLSDQKSNEQFF

d_gene: TRBD2
abundance: .
v_gene: TRBV24-1
j_gene: TRBJ2-1
CDR3nt: TGTGCCACCAGTGACCCCGGGACACAGACTAGCGGGTCAAGCTCCTACAATGAGCAGTTCTTC
CDR3aa: CATSDPGTQTSGSSSYNEQFF

d_gene: .
abundance: .
v_gene: TRBV7-2
j_gene: TRBJ2-5
CDR3nt: TGTGCCAGCAGCCCCGGAGGGACCCAGTACTTC
CDR3aa: CASSPGGTQYF

d_gene: .
abundance: .
v_gene: TRBV19
j_gene: TRBJ2-5
CDR3nt: TGTGCCAGTAGGGAGGGTTCGGAAGAGACCCAGTACTTC
CDR3aa: CASREGSEETQYF

d_gene: .
abundance: .
v_gene: TRBV12-3/TRBV12-4
j_gene: TRBJ1-1
CDR3nt: TGTGCCAGCAGTTTTTTTCTGAACACTGAAGCTTTCTTT
CDR3aa: CASSFFLNTEAFF

d_gene: .
abundance: few
v_gene: TRBV4-1
j_gene: TRBJ1-1
CDR3nt: TGCGCCAGCAGACCCGAATCGCAGGTGGGTACTGAAGCTTTCTTT
CDR3aa: CASRPESQVGTEAFF

d_gene: TRBD2
abundance: once
v_gene: TRBV5-4
j_gene: TRBJ2-1
CDR3nt: TGTGCCAGCAGCCCCAGCGGGGATGAGCAGTTCTTC
CDR3aa: CASSPSGDEQFF

d_gene: TRBD1
abundance: few
v_gene: TRBV10-1
j_gene: TRBJ2-3
CDR3nt: TGCGCCAGCAGCGGACAGGGTACAGATACGCAGTATTTT
CDR3aa: CASSGQGTDTQYF

d_gene: .
abundance: .
v_gene: TRBV11-1
j_gene: TRBJ1-5
CDR3nt: TGTGCCAGCAGCTTAGGCAGGGGCTCAAATCAGCCCCAGCATTTT
CDR3aa: CASSLGRGSNQPQHF

d_gene: .
abundance: .
v_gene: TRBV15
j_gene: TRBJ2-3
CDR3nt: TGTGCCACCAGCAGATTCACAGATACGCAGTATTTT
CDR3aa: CATSRFTDTQYF

d_gene: TRBD1
abundance: .
v_gene: TRBV6-5
j_gene: TRBJ1-2
CDR3nt: TGTGCCAGCAGGACAGGGCCCAACTATGGCTACACCTTC
CDR3aa: CASRTGPNYGYTF

d_gene: .
abundance: .
v_gene: TRBV12-3/TRBV12-4
j_gene: TRBJ1-3
CDR3nt: TGTGCCAGCAGGTACTCTGGAAACACCATATATTTT
CDR3aa: CASRYSGNTIYF

d_gene: .
abundance: .
v_gene: TRBV7-2
j_gene: TRBJ2-1
CDR3nt: TGTGCCAGCAGCTTCTCTGGTCTCTCCTACAATGAGCAGTTCTTC
CDR3aa: CASSFSGLSYNEQFF

d_gene: .
abundance: .
v_gene: TRBV7-9
j_gene: TRBJ2-7
CDR3nt: TGTGCCAGCAGCAAGGCCCGGACTGCACTCGAGCAGTACTTC
CDR3aa: CASSKARTALEQYF

d_gene: .
abundance: once
v_gene: TRBV13
j_gene: TRBJ2-1
CDR3nt: TGTGCCAGTACCGAAGGACTTCTATACAATGAGCAGTTCTTC
CDR3aa: CASTEGLLYNEQFF

d_gene: .
abundance: .
v_gene: TRBV5-6
j_gene: TRBJ1-2
CDR3nt: TGTGCCAGCATCAGTCTCCACCGAGGGGTCAGCTATGGCTACACCTTC
CDR3aa: CASISLHRGVSYGYTF

d_gene: .
abundance: .
v_gene: TRBV5-8
j_gene: TRBJ1-6
CDR3nt: TGTGCCAGCAGCTTGGGGGTGACGGGGGGCCAGTCACCCCTCCACTTT
CDR3aa: CASSLGVTGGQSPLHF

d_gene: TRBD2
abundance: .
v_gene: TRBV2
j_gene: TRBJ2-3
CDR3nt: TGTGCCAGCAGACAAGAGCGGGGGGCTGACGATACGCAGTATTTT
CDR3aa: CASRQERGADDTQYF